The rows below give T cell receptor beta chains drawn from one sample of a study of CD8 T cells in ankylosing spondylitis. TCRdb passed the 5' RACE reads through MiXCR, listing each CDR3 protein once. The sample has roughly 300,000 distinct CDR3 sequences, roughly 8% seen once. Sequencing was performed on blood, either unsorted or a sorted T cell fraction (not recorded which). The receptors come from a male donor with ankylosing spondylitis. Each CDR3 is given without its conserved first and last residue. Size tells how often a clone was seen (once, few, many) or the class of an expanded clone, and some rows leave it out.

CDR3 protein	J gene	V gene	clone size
ASSYEVLGNYEQY	TRBJ2-7	TRBV6-5	few
ASIKHSTDTQY	TRBJ2-3	TRBV7-2	few
ASSTTGTGRVSGANVLT	TRBJ2-6	TRBV12-3/TRBV12-4	few
ASRQGADTQY	TRBJ2-3	TRBV7-2	NA
ASSLTGQWGANVLT	TRBJ2-6	TRBV7-3	NA
ASSLVGDSNYEQY	TRBJ2-7	TRBV7-8	many
SVRADLSYNEQF	TRBJ2-1	TRBV29-1	many
ASSQMGTRETQY	TRBJ2-5	TRBV7-9	NA
ASSLKSNTEAF	TRBJ1-1	TRBV27	few
AISEPPENTEAF	TRBJ1-1	TRBV10-3	few
AWSVQGYEQY	TRBJ2-7	TRBV30	many
ASSKTGLAGGAGELF	TRBJ2-2	TRBV7-3	NA
ASSGGTPNTGELF	TRBJ2-2	TRBV2	NA
SVEDRPGYT	TRBJ1-2	TRBV29-1	few
ASSWDRSAEAF	TRBJ1-1	TRBV5-6	few
ASSPGISGNTIY	TRBJ1-3	TRBV11-3	few
STGIGQETQY	TRBJ2-5	TRBV29-1	many
ATSQMLGAGLF	TRBJ2-1	TRBV15	NA
ASSLLRNPRETQY	TRBJ2-5	TRBV5-6	NA
ASSVVVGTEAF	TRBJ1-1	TRBV9	NA
SVESGSGNNEQF	TRBJ2-1	TRBV29-1	many
SARRPGQSMNTEAF	TRBJ1-1	TRBV20-1	NA
ASSYSKAGAPQPQH	TRBJ1-5	TRBV6-2/TRBV6-3	few
ASSLWARDENTEAF	TRBJ1-1	TRBV5-1	many
AVGETSGGDEQF	TRBJ2-1	TRBV10-3	few
ASRVDSTYEQY	TRBJ2-7	TRBV28	NA
ASSYVSNNEQF	TRBJ2-1	TRBV12-3/TRBV12-4	NA
AISVFYGAGTSGSNEQF	TRBJ2-1	TRBV10-3	NA
ATRHRGDEQF	TRBJ2-1	TRBV15	few
ASSPGLLLVSGEQF	TRBJ2-1	TRBV5-1	NA
ASKEGSAYEQY	TRBJ2-7	TRBV7-9	NA
AIGASRGQNTGELF	TRBJ2-2	TRBV10-3	few
ASSPGTGRGRGGLNEQF	TRBJ2-1	TRBV6-1	few
SAAQSPGGTDTQY	TRBJ2-3	TRBV20-1	NA
ASSLAPLAGGADTQY	TRBJ2-3	TRBV7-2	few
ASSVSGVGETQY	TRBJ2-5	TRBV9	few
ASSPVRGGLGEQY	TRBJ2-7	TRBV14	NA
ASSESPGGSETQY	TRBJ2-5	TRBV2	many